This T cell receptor beta chain derives from a study of T cells in Graves' hyperthyroidism and ophthalmopathy. Amplified regions were TCR beta CDR3 sequences from RNA transcripts. The primer set for the first-round RT-PCR of the TCR CDR3 was HTBI. MiXCR, applied by TCRdb to the multiplex PCR reads, yields one record per CDR3 protein. The sample carries about 400,000 distinct CDR3 sequences, about 15% recorded once. It was roughly 10 ml of fresh peripheral blood that supplied the PBMCs. This clonotype was observed a few times. V was cut by 3 bases and J by 2 bases, with 20 bases left in between. Germline V lookup: CDR1 DFQATT, CDR2 SNEGSKA (reference sequence). CDR3 length equals 16 residues.

The gene calls are TRBV20-1 and TRBJ2-7, with D tentatively TRBD2 (6 bases). The sequenced sample consisted of blood. The sequence derives from a woman in her twenties or thirties with Graves' hyperthyroidism. The chain's CDR3 is CSARNWGLLSAYEQYF. The CDR3 DNA reads as TGCAGTGCTAGGAATTGGGGACTGCTCTCTGCCTACGAGCAGTACTTC.